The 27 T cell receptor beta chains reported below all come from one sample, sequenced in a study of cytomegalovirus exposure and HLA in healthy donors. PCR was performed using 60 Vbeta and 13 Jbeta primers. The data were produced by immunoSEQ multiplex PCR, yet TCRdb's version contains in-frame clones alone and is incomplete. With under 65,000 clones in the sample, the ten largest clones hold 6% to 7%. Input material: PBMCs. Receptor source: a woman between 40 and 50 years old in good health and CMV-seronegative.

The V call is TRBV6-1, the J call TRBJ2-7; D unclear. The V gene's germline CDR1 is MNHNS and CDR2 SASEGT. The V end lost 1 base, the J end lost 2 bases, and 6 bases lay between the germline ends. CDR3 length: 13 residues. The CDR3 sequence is CASSEGLAYEQYF. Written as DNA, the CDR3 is TGTGCCAGCAGTGAAGGCCTAGCCTACGAGCAGTACTTC.

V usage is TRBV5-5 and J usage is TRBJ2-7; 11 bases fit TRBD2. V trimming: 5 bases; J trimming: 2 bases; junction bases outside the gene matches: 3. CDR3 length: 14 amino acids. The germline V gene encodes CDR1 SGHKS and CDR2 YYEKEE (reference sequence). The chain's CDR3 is CASSLAGGAYEQYF. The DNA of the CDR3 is TGTGCCAGCAGTCTAGCGGGAGGCGCCTACGAGCAGTACTTC.

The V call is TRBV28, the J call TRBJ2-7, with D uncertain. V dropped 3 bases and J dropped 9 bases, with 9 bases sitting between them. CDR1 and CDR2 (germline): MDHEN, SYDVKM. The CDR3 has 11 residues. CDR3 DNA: TGTGCCAGCAGTTTGTCCCACGGGCAGTACTTC. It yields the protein CASSLSHGQYF. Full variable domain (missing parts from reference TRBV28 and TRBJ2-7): DVKVTQSSRYLVKRTGEKVFLECVQDMDHENMFWYRQDPGLGLRLIYFSYDVKMKEKGDIPEGYSVSREKKERFSLILESASTNQTSMYLCASSLSHGQYFGPGTRLTVT.

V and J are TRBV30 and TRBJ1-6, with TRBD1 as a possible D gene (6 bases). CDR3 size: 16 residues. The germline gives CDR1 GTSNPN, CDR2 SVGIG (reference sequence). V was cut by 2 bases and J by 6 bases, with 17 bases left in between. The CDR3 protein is CAWSRAGALGNSPLHF. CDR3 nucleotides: TGTGCCTGGAGTAGGGCAGGGGCCCTTGGTAATTCACCCCTCCACTTT. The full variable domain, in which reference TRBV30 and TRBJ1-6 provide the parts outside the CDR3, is SQTIHQWPATLVQPVGSPLSLECTVEGTSNPNLYWYRQAAGRGLQLLFYSVGIGQISSEVPQNLSASRPQDRQFILSSKKLLLSDSGFYLCAWSRAGALGNSPLHFGNGTRLTVT.

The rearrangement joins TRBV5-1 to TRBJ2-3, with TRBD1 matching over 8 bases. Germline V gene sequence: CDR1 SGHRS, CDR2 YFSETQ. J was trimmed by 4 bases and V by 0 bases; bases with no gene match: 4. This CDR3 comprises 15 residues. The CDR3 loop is CASSLAGQGPDTQYF. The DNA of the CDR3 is TGCGCCAGCAGCTTGGCCGGACAGGGTCCAGATACGCAGTATTTT.

The CDR3 coding sequence is TGTGCCAGCAGTGAAGCGCTAGCGGGGGGGTCCCCTTCCAAAAACATTCAGTACTTC. Its translation: CASSEALAGGSPSKNIQYF. This chain uses TRBV6-1 with TRBJ2-4, with TRBD2 matching 12 bases. The CDR3 length is 19 residues. The germline CDR1 and CDR2 sequences are MNHNS and SASEGT. The V gene end was trimmed by 0 bases and the J gene end by 2 bases; junction bases not matched to a gene: 8.

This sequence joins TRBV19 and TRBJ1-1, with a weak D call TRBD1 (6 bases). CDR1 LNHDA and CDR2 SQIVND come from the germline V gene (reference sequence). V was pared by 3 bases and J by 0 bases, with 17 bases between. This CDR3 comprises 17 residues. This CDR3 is CASSMDLGAAMNTEAFF. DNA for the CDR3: TGTGCCAGTAGTATGGACCTGGGGGCGGCCATGAACACTGAAGCTTTCTTT.

DNA for the CDR3: TGTGCCAGCAGTTTAGGAAGGGGTTCGTACGAGCAGTACTTC. This codes for CASSLGRGSYEQYF. V usage is TRBV27 and J usage is TRBJ2-7; D may be TRBD1 (5 bases). This CDR3 has 14 residues. In germline, CDR1 is MNHEY, CDR2 SMNVEV (reference sequence). Trimming took off 2 bases at V and 4 bases at J, with 12 bases between the two ends.

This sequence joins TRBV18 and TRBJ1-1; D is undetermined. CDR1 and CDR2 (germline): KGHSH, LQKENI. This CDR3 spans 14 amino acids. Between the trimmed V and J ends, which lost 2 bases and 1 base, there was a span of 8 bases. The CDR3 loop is CASSPDSGNTEAFF. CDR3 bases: TGTGCCAGCTCACCAGACTCTGGGAACACTGAAGCTTTCTTT. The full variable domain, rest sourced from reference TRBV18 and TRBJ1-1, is NAGVMQNPRHLVRRRGQEARLRCSPMKGHSHVYWYRQLPEEGLKFMVYLQKENIIDESGMPKERFSAEFPKEGPSILRIQQVVRGDSAAYFCASSPDSGNTEAFFGQGTRLTVV.

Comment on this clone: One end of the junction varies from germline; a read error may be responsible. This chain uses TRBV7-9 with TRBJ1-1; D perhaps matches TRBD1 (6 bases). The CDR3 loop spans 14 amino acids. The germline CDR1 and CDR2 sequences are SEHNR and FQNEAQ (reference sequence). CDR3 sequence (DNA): TGTGCCAGCAGCACCGCCGGACAGAACACTGAAGATTTCTTT. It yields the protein CASSTAGQNTEDFF.

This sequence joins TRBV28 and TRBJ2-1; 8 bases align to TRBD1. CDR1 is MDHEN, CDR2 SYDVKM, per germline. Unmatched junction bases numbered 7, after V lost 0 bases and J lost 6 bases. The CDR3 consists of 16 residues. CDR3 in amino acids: CASSLWQGARVNEQFF. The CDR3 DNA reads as TGTGCCAGCAGTTTATGGCAGGGGGCGCGGGTCAATGAGCAGTTCTTC.

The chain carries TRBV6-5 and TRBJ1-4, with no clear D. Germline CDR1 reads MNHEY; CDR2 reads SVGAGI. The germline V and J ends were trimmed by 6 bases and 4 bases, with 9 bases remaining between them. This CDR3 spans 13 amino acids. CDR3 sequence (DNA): TGTGCCAGCAGGAAAACGGGTAATGAAAAACTGTTTTTT. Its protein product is CASRKTGNEKLFF.

CDR3 in DNA: TGTGCCATCAGTCCGGGACAGGGGCCGGGCTACACCTTC. Amino acid sequence: CAISPGQGPGYTF. The V and J genes are TRBV10-3 and TRBJ1-2; TRBD1 aligns across 10 bases. The CDR3 loop spans 13 amino acids. J was trimmed by 8 bases and V by 5 bases; bases with no gene match: 5. CDR1 and CDR2 from the germline V gene are ENHRY and SYGVKD.

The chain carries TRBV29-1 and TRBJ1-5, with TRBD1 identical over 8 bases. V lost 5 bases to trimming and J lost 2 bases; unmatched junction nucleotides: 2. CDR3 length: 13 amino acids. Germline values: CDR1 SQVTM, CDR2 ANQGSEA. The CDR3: CSVSDRGNQPQHF. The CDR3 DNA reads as TGCAGCGTTTCGGACAGGGGCAATCAGCCCCAGCATTTT. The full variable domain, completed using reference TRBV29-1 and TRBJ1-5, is SAVISQKPSRDICQRGTSLTIQCQVDSQVTMMFWYRQQPGQSLTLIATANQGSEATYESGFVIDKFPISRPNLTFSTLTVSNMSPEDSSIYLCSVSDRGNQPQHFGDGTRLSIL.

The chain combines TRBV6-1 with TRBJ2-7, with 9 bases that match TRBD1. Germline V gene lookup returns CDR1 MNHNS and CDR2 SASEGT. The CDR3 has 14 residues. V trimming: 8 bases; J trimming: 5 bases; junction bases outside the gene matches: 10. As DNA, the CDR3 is TGTGCCAGCGGAGCCGGGACAGGGATCCACGAGCAGTACTTC. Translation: CASGAGTGIHEQYF.

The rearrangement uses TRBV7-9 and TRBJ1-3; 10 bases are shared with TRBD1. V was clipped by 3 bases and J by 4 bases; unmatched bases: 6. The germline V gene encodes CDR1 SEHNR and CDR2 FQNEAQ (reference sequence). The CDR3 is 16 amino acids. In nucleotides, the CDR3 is TGTGCCAGCAGCTTCCCCGACAGGGGGCTGGGAAACACCATATATTTT. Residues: CASSFPDRGLGNTIYF. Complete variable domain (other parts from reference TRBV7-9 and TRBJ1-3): DTGVSQNPRHKITKRGQNVTFRCDPISEHNRLYWYRQTLGQGPEFLTYFQNEAQLEKSRLLSDRFSAERPKGSFSTLEIQRTEQGDSAMYLCASSFPDRGLGNTIYFGEGSWLTVV.

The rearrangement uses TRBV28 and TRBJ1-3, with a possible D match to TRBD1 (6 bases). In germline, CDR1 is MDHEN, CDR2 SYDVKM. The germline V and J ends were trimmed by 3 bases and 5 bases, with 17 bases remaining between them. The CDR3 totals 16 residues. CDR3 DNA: TGTGCCAGCAGTTTTAGGGAGACAGGACTCCGAAACACCATATATTTT. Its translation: CASSFRETGLRNTIYF.

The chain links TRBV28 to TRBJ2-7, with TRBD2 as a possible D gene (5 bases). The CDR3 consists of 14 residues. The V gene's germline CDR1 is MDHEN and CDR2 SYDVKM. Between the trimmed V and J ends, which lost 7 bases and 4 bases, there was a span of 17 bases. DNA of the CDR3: TGTGCCAGCACTCCATGGGAGAGTTCTTACGAGCAGTACTTC. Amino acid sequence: CASTPWESSYEQYF. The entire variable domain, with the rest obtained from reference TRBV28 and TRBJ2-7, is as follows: DVKVTQSSRYLVKRTGEKVFLECVQDMDHENMFWYRQDPGLGLRLIYFSYDVKMKEKGDIPEGYSVSREKKERFSLILESASTNQTSMYLCASTPWESSYEQYFGPGTRLTVT.

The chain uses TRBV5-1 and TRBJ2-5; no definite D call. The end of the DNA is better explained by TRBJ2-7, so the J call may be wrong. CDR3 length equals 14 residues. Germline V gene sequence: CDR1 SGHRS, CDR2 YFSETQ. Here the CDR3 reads CASSLDHGNYEQYF. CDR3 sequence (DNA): TGCGCCAGCAGCTTGGATCACGGCAACTACGAGCAGTACTTC.

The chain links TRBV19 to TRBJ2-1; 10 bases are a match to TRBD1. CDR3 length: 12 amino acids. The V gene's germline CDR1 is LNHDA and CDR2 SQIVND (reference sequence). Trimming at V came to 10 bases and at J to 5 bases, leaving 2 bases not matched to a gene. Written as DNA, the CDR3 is TGTGCCACCGGACAGGGGGACAATGAGCAGTTCTTC. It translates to CATGQGDNEQFF.

CDR3 DNA: TGTGCCAGCAGCTTACGCTACGAGCAGTACTTC. Protein product: CASSLRYEQYF. This chain uses TRBV13 with TRBJ2-7; no clear D. This CDR3 is built from 11 residues. Trimming removed 2 bases from V and 3 bases from J, with 2 bases in between. In germline, CDR1 is PRHDT, CDR2 FYEKMQ (reference sequence).

CDR3 in DNA: TGCAGCGTTGGGGGGCCACACGAGCAGTACTTC. Residues: CSVGGPHEQYF. The rearrangement links TRBV29-1 to TRBJ2-7, with D perhaps TRBD1 (6 bases). The V end was cut by 4 bases, the J end by 5 bases, with 9 bases between. CDR1 and CDR2 from the germline V gene are SQVTM and ANQGSEA. CDR3 length: 11 amino acids.

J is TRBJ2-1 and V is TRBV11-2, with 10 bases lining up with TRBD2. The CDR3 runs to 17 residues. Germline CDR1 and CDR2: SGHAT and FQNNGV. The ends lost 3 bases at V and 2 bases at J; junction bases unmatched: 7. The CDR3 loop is CASSFALGTSAYNEQFF. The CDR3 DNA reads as TGTGCCAGCAGCTTTGCTCTTGGGACTAGCGCCTACAATGAGCAGTTCTTC.

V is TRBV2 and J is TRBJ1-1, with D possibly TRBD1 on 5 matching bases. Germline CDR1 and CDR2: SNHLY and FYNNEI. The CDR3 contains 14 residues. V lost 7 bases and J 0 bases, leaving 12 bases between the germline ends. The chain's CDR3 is CASNKGVLNTEAFF. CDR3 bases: TGTGCCAGCAACAAAGGGGTTTTGAACACTGAAGCTTTCTTT. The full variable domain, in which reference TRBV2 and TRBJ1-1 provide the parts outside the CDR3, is EPEVTQTPSHQVTQMGQEVILRCVPISNHLYFYWYRQILGQKVEFLVSFYNNEISEKSEIFDDQFSVERPDGSNFTLKIRSTKLEDSAMYFCASNKGVLNTEAFFGQGTRLTVV.

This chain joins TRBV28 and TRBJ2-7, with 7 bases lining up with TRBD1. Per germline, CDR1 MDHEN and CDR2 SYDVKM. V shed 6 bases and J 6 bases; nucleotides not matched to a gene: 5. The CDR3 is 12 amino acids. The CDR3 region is CASRTGLSEQYF. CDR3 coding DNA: TGTGCCAGCAGGACAGGGTTAAGCGAGCAGTACTTC.

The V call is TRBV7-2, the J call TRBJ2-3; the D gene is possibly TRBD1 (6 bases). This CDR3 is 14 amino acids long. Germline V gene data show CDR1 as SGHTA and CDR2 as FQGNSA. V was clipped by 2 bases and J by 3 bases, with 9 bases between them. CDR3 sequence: CASSLTRGTDTQYF. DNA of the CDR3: TGTGCCAGCAGCTTAACGAGGGGGACAGATACGCAGTATTTT. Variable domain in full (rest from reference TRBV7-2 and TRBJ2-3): GAGVSQSPSNKVTEKGKDVELRCDPISGHTALYWYRQSLGQGLEFLIYFQGNSAPDKSGLPSDRFSAERTGGSVSTLTIQRTQQEDSAVYLCASSLTRGTDTQYFGPGTRLTVL.

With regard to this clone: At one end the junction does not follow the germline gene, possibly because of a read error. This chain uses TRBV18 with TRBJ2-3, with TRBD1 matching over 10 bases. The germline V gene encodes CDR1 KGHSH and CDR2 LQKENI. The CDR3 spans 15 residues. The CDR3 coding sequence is TGTGCCAGCTCACCTCGACAGGGGGCGGCAGATAAGCAGTATTTT. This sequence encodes CASSPRQGAADKQYF.